Presented here are 24 T cell receptor beta chains from one specimen sequenced in a study of shared clonotypes between healthy human individuals. Using immunoSEQ multiplex PCR, the repertoire was profiled, and TCRdb retains in-frame clones only, with some absent. Of 300,000 or so clones in the sample, over 65% were seen once. Sequenced input: memory CD4+ T cells sorted from blood. Subset reported: CD45RA-negative fraction. The receptors derive from a man younger than 40 in good health.

This clone was recorded a few times. The sample carries other DNA sequences with the same CDR3. The genes are TRBV27 and TRBJ2-1; no definite D call. The CDR3 totals 14 residues. Germline loops: CDR1 MNHEY, CDR2 SMNVEV (reference sequence). Trimming took 3 bases from V and 3 from J, leaving 9 bases between them. This CDR3 is CASSLAGYYNEQFF. The CDR3 bases are TGTGCCAGCAGTTTGGCAGGTTACTACAATGAGCAGTTCTTC.

This chain uses TRBV5-8 with TRBJ2-5, with D tentatively TRBD2 (5 bases). The ends were cut back, 1 base at V and 1 base at J, with 8 bases in the middle. Germline CDR1 reads SGHTS; CDR2 reads YDEGEE. The CDR3 contains 14 residues. The CDR3 loop is CASSLISGQETQYF. CDR3 in DNA: TGTGCCAGCAGCTTGATCAGCGGCCAAGAGACCCAGTACTTC.

J is TRBJ1-1 and V is TRBV7-8; a possible D gene is TRBD1 (6 bases). CDR1 is SGHVS and CDR2 is FQNEAQ in the germline V gene. This CDR3 spans 13 amino acids. V shed 5 bases and J shed 7 bases, with 14 bases lying between them. CDR3 sequence: CASSGWGRGEAFF. The CDR3 coding sequence is TGTGCCAGCAGCGGATGGGGGCGGGGTGAAGCTTTCTTT.

The rearrangement joins TRBV5-4 to TRBJ2-7, with D possibly being TRBD1 or TRBD2 (5 bases each). V was shortened by 3 bases and J by 3 bases, with 7 bases between the two germline ends. CDR3 size: 12 residues. CDR1 and CDR2 (germline): SGHNT, YYREEE (reference sequence). In DNA, the CDR3 is TGTGCCAGCAGCTCGGGGCGCTACGAGCAGTACTTC. Residues: CASSSGRYEQYF.

J is TRBJ1-2 and V is TRBV4-3, with D maybe TRBD1 (6 bases). Trimming pared 0 bases from V and 7 bases from J, leaving 12 bases between. The CDR3 is 14 amino acids. The V gene's germline CDR1 is LGHNA and CDR2 YSLEER. The CDR3 region has the DNA TGCGCCAGCAGCCAAGATTTCACAGGGTTTGGCTACACCTTC. Its protein is CASSQDFTGFGYTF.

This chain uses TRBV5-6 with TRBJ2-5, with 8 positions matching TRBD1. V was clipped by 1 base and J by 0 bases; unmatched bases: 5. This CDR3 is built from 16 residues. Germline CDR1 is SGHDT and CDR2 is YYEEEE. The CDR3 reads CASSLTTGGYQETQYF. The CDR3 nucleotides read TGTGCCAGCAGCTTGACCACAGGGGGGTACCAAGAGACCCAGTACTTC. The whole variable domain, remainder taken from reference TRBV5-6 and TRBJ2-5, is DAGVTQSPTHLIKTRGQQVTLRCSPKSGHDTVSWYQQALGQGPQFIFQYYEEEERQRGNFPDRFSGHQFPNYSSELNVNALLLGDSALYLCASSLTTGGYQETQYFGPGTRLLVL.

The sample holds one count of this clone. The rearrangement uses TRBV6-1 and TRBJ2-5, with D perhaps given as TRBD1 or TRBD2 (5 bases each). CDR3 size: 13 residues. The V gene lost 2 bases and the J gene lost 4 bases, with 8 bases spanning the gap. Looked up from germline, CDR1 is MNHNS and CDR2 is SASEGT. The CDR3 here is CASSEQRGETQYF. Here the CDR3 DNA reads TGTGCCAGCAGTGAACAGAGGGGAGAGACCCAGTACTTC.

The V call is TRBV28, the J call TRBJ2-7; perhaps D is TRBD1 or TRBD2 (6 bases each). The CDR3 runs to 15 residues. CDR1 and CDR2 from the germline V gene are MDHEN and SYDVKM. V lost 2 bases to trimming and J lost 7 bases, with 18 bases between them. The CDR3 is CASSLASTGAREQYF. The CDR3 coding sequence is TGTGCCAGCAGTTTAGCATCGACGGGGGCGCGAGAGCAGTACTTC.

As concerns this clone: Its ends do not fully match the called genes, so a read error is possible. The chain has TRBV6-5 and TRBJ2-3; tentative D call: TRBD1 (6 bases). The CDR3 covers 12 residues. CDR1 is MNHEY and CDR2 is SVGAGI in the germline V gene. CDR3 sequence (DNA): TGTGCCAGCAGTTCCCCGACAGGCCCCCCCCGTTTT. Translated: CASSSPTGPPRF.

V usage is TRBV2 and J usage is TRBJ2-2; D is perhaps TRBD1 (6 bases). V lost 6 bases and J lost 6, with 8 bases in between. The CDR3 has 12 amino acids. Germline V gene lookup returns CDR1 SNHLY and CDR2 FYNNEI. CDR3 sequence (DNA): TGTGCCAGCAGGGACAGTTCCGGGGAGCTGTTTTTT. Translation: CASRDSSGELFF.

The CDR3 bases are TGTGCCAGCAGCTTGGAAGGGACTAGCGGGAGGGCCCGGGAGACCCAGTACTTC. It is translated as CASSLEGTSGRARETQYF. The chain links TRBV5-4 to TRBJ2-5; 16 nucleotides align to TRBD2. The V gene end was trimmed by 0 bases and the J gene end by 5 bases; junction bases not matched to a gene: 7. Germline V gene sequence: CDR1 SGHNT, CDR2 YYREEE (reference sequence). This CDR3 is built from 18 residues.

With respect to this clone: A junction end diverges from the germline sequence, so it may reflect a read error. The chain has TRBV5-6 and TRBJ1-1, with a possible D match to TRBD1 (5 bases). Germline-derived CDR1 and CDR2 are SGHDT and YYEEEE. The CDR3 covers 17 residues. This CDR3 is CASSLGEVRRRGTETFF. CDR3 DNA: TGTGCCAGCAGCTTGGGCGAGGTAAGAAGGAGGGGCACTGAAACTTTCTTT.

This clone was seen once. The V and J genes are TRBV7-3 and TRBJ2-2, with TRBD2 matching 8 bases. Germline V gene lookup returns CDR1 SGHTA and CDR2 FQGTGA. This CDR3 region has 18 residues. The V segment lost 5 bases and the J segment 0 bases; nucleotides outside the gene matches: 11. The CDR3 sequence: CASSKKPTSGANTGELFF. Written as DNA, the CDR3 is TGTGCCAGCAGCAAAAAGCCAACTAGCGGAGCGAACACCGGGGAGCTGTTTTTT.

The gene calls are TRBV28 and TRBJ1-5; D is unresolved. This CDR3 is 15 amino acids long. V was shortened by 3 bases and J by 3 bases, with 12 bases between the two germline ends. The germline CDR1 and CDR2 sequences are MDHEN and SYDVKM. CDR3: CASSFPGGFNQPQHF. CDR3 in DNA: TGTGCCAGCAGTTTTCCAGGCGGGTTCAATCAGCCCCAGCATTTT.

The CDR3 DNA reads as TGTGCCAGCAGAACCCGCGGAGGTGGGTCTGGCAATGAGCAGTTCTTC. Translation gives CASRTRGGGSGNEQFF. V usage is TRBV7-2 and J usage is TRBJ2-1; D may be TRBD2 (5 bases). CDR1 SGHTA and CDR2 FQGNSA come from the germline V gene. The CDR3 sequence is 16 residues long. Deletions cut 6 bases from V and 6 bases from J, with 21 bases between.

The chain uses TRBV27 and TRBJ1-2, with D possibly being TRBD1 (5 bases). The CDR3 totals 12 residues. V dropped 8 bases and J dropped 6 bases, with 13 bases sitting between them. The germline V gene has CDR1 MNHEY and CDR2 SMNVEV (reference sequence). The DNA for the CDR3 is TGTGCCAGCTTCTCAGGGTACGATGGCTACACCTTC. It translates to CASFSGYDGYTF.

This clone turned up a few times. The rearrangement joins TRBV19 to TRBJ2-7, with 8 bases matching TRBD1. Unmatched junction bases numbered 14, after V lost 9 bases and J lost 4 bases. This CDR3 comprises 15 residues. Germline assignment: CDR1 LNHDA and CDR2 SQIVND (reference sequence). CDR3 sequence (DNA): TGTGCCAGGCTTCCAGGGAACAGGGGGAATTACGAGCAGTACTTC. Amino acid sequence: CARLPGNRGNYEQYF. The variable domain in full, with the rest retrieved from reference TRBV19 and TRBJ2-7, is DGGITQSPKYLFRKEGQNVTLSCEQNLNHDAMYWYRQDPGQGLRLIYYSQIVNDFQKGDIAEGYSVSREKKESFPLTVTSAQKNPTAFYLCARLPGNRGNYEQYFGPGTRLTVT.

V is TRBV14 and J is TRBJ2-1, with D hard to call. Per germline, CDR1 SGHDN and CDR2 FVKESK. The length of the CDR3 is 16 residues. V was cut by 4 bases and J by 4 bases, with 17 bases left in between. In DNA form, the CDR3 reads TGTGCCAGCAGCCTCTACCTTCTGTCCGGGTACAATGAGCAGTTCTTC. It is translated as CASSLYLLSGYNEQFF. Based on the CDR3 plus reference TRBV14 and TRBJ2-1, the full variable domain is EAGVTQFPSHSVIEKGQTVTLRCDPISGHDNLYWYRRVMGKEIKFLLHFVKESKQDESGMPNNRFLAERTGGTYSTLKVQPAELEDSGVYFCASSLYLLSGYNEQFFGPGTRLTVL.

As concerns this clone: At the DNA level, this CDR3 is encoded by other sequences in the same sample as well. V gene TRBV7-9 combines with J gene TRBJ2-5; TRBD1 agrees at 9 bases. The CDR3 is 15 amino acids. Trimming cost V 1 base and J 5 bases; bases outside gene matches: 5. Germline CDR1 and CDR2: SEHNR and FQNEAQ (reference sequence). As DNA, the CDR3 is TGTGCCAGCAGCTTAGGGGGACAGGGAGCGGAGACCCAGTACTTC. It yields the protein CASSLGGQGAETQYF.

This chain links TRBV9 with TRBJ2-3, with D maybe TRBD2 (6 bases). The germline V and J ends were trimmed by 4 bases and 2 bases, with 14 bases remaining between them. Germline-derived CDR1 and CDR2 are SGDLS and YYNGEE. The CDR3 has 15 amino acids. This chain's CDR3 is CASSTQSGYTDTQYF. For the CDR3, the DNA is TGTGCCAGCAGCACCCAAAGCGGGTACACAGATACGCAGTATTTT.

This rearrangement joins TRBV21-1 to TRBJ2-3. TRBV21-1 is labeled a pseudogene. There are 13 residues in the CDR3. The CDR3 sequence is CASSKSPTDTQYF. The CDR3 region has the DNA TGTGCCAGCAGCAAATCCCCCACAGATACGCAGTATTTT.

This clone was detected once. The gene calls are TRBV18 and TRBJ2-7, with D hard to call. The CDR3 runs to 15 residues. CDR1 is KGHSH, CDR2 LQKENI, per germline. V lost 0 bases and J 3 bases, leaving 12 bases between the germline ends. The CDR3 DNA sequence: TGTGCCAGCTCACCACCGGTTTCAGGCGACTACGAGCAGTACTTC. This sequence encodes CASSPPVSGDYEQYF.

V is TRBV9 and J is TRBJ2-5; D not resolved. V was clipped by 3 bases and J by 3 bases, with 15 bases between them. The CDR3 has 15 amino acids. Germline loops: CDR1 SGDLS, CDR2 YYNGEE. CDR3 in amino acids: CASSAPELSEETQYF. In DNA form, the CDR3 reads TGTGCCAGCAGCGCCCCGGAGCTTTCAGAAGAGACCCAGTACTTC.

The rearrangement joins TRBV25-1 to TRBJ1-5, with D tentatively TRBD1 (6 bases). CDR1 is MGHDK, CDR2 SYGVNS, per germline. This CDR3 region has 11 residues. The V gene lost 6 bases and the J gene lost 11 bases, with 11 bases spanning the gap. The CDR3 sequence is CASSRGQTQHF. The CDR3 bases are TGTGCCAGCAGCAGGGGCCAGACCCAGCATTTT.